The 30 T cell receptor beta chains given below trace back to one sample, sequenced in a study of CD4 T cells in relation to SARS-CoV-2 and coronaviruses. The antigens these receptors bind are not known. The unexposed donors gave CD4+ T cells in about 2010-2019, prior to COVID-19. CD4+ T cells were isolated from the cells after around 11 days of culture. Produced via immunoSEQ multiplex PCR; TCRdb's table is partial and in-frame only. The sample contains around 23,000 clones, around 70% of which appear only once. Sequencing was carried out using CD4+ T cells from PBMCs, cultured in vitro. These receptors were collected from a human donor in good health.

J is TRBJ1-4 and V is TRBV27; D gene uncertain. Trimming shortened V by 1 base and J by 1 base, and 7 bases separated the two germline ends. The CDR3 has 15 amino acids. Germline lookup yields CDR1 MNHEY and CDR2 SMNVEV (reference sequence). The CDR3 protein is CASSLFGGTNEKLFF. Here the CDR3 DNA reads TGTGCCAGCAGTTTATTTGGAGGAACTAATGAAAAACTGTTTTTT.

The rearrangement links TRBV9 to TRBJ2-5, with D perhaps given as TRBD1 or TRBD2 (5 bases each). Germline lookup yields CDR1 SGDLS and CDR2 YYNGEE. The CDR3 has 14 amino acids. Trimming left V 0 bases short and J 5 bases short, with 11 bases between. The DNA for the CDR3 is TGTGCCAGCAGCGTAGGGGGACGAGTGGAGACCCAGTACTTC. Protein: CASSVGGRVETQYF.

This clone showed up just a few times. The chain has TRBV7-9 and TRBJ2-1, with D unresolved. The ends were cut back, 5 bases at V and 4 bases at J, with 9 bases in the middle. The CDR3 consists of 13 residues. The germline V gene encodes CDR1 SEHNR and CDR2 FQNEAQ (reference sequence). Here the CDR3 reads CASSLGTYNEQFF. CDR3 nucleotides: TGTGCCAGCAGCCTCGGAACGTACAATGAGCAGTTCTTC.

The J gene is TRBJ2-7, the V gene TRBV7-9; tentatively, D is TRBD1 (6 bases). The CDR3 runs to 13 residues. Germline V gene lookup returns CDR1 SEHNR and CDR2 FQNEAQ (reference sequence). Trimming took 5 bases from V and 0 from J, leaving 8 bases between them. For the CDR3, the DNA is TGTGCCAGCAGCAAAGGGGGCTCCTACGAGCAGTACTTC. Translated, it gives CASSKGGSYEQYF. Drawing the rest from reference TRBV7-9 and TRBJ2-7, the complete variable domain is DTGVSQNPRHKITKRGQNVTFRCDPISEHNRLYWYRQTLGQGPEFLTYFQNEAQLEKSRLLSDRFSAERPKGSFSTLEIQRTEQGDSAMYLCASSKGGSYEQYFGPGTRLTVT.

The V gene is TRBV11-2, the J gene TRBJ2-7, with D perhaps being TRBD1 or TRBD2 (5 bases each). Trimming took off 5 bases at V and 4 bases at J, with 15 bases between the two ends. CDR3 length: 14 residues. Germline lookup yields CDR1 SGHAT and CDR2 FQNNGV. The chain's CDR3 is CASSIRDGLYEQYF. DNA of the CDR3: TGTGCCAGCAGCATACGGGACGGGTTATACGAGCAGTACTTC.

The chain employs TRBV2 and TRBJ2-2; D perhaps matches TRBD2 (6 bases). CDR3 length: 14 residues. Trimming took off 7 bases at V and 0 bases at J, with 9 bases between the two ends. Looked up from germline, CDR1 is SNHLY and CDR2 is FYNNEI. CDR3 region: CASNLATNTGELFF. The CDR3 DNA follows: TGTGCCAGCAATCTAGCGACGAACACCGGGGAGCTGTTTTTT. Variable domain in full (rest from reference TRBV2 and TRBJ2-2): EPEVTQTPSHQVTQMGQEVILRCVPISNHLYFYWYRQILGQKVEFLVSFYNNEISEKSEIFDDQFSVERPDGSNFTLKIRSTKLEDSAMYFCASNLATNTGELFFGEGSRLTVL.

The chain uses TRBV19 and TRBJ2-1, with D uncertain. V lost 3 bases to trimming and J lost 8 bases, with 14 bases between them. The CDR3 sequence is 14 residues long. CDR1 and CDR2 (germline): LNHDA, SQIVND (reference sequence). CDR3 protein: CASSIGDFADEQFF. CDR3 DNA: TGTGCCAGTAGTATCGGAGACTTCGCCGATGAGCAGTTCTTC.

The chain links TRBV9 to TRBJ2-2; TRBD1 agrees at 8 bases. Trimming removed 0 bases from V and 7 bases from J; junction bases left unmatched: 5. CDR1 and CDR2 (germline): SGDLS, YYNGEE. The CDR3 contains 15 residues. As DNA, the CDR3 is TGTGCCAGCAGCGTAGGACAGGGGACATACGGGGAGCTGTTTTTT. Translating it yields CASSVGQGTYGELFF.

V is TRBV4-1 and J is TRBJ2-7; 9 bases map to TRBD1. Germline CDR1 is MGHRA and CDR2 is YSYEKL. The CDR3 length is 16 residues. V was pared by 3 bases and J by 5 bases, with 11 bases of the junction left unmatched. CDR3 DNA sequence: TGCGCCAGCAGCCACCCAATCCGGGACAGGGCAAACGAGCAGTACTTC. Translation gives CASSHPIRDRANEQYF.

The rearrangement uses TRBV5-1 and TRBJ2-7; 10 nucleotides match TRBD1. This CDR3 is 16 amino acids long. V shed 5 bases and J 4 bases; nucleotides not matched to a gene: 12. Germline CDR1 is SGHRS and CDR2 is YFSETQ. The CDR3 DNA is TGCGCCAGCAGTGAAATTGACAGGGGGCTGTCGTACGAGCAGTACTTC. This codes for CASSEIDRGLSYEQYF.

The V and J genes are TRBV3-1 (or the pseudogene TRBV3-2) and TRBJ1-1, with D possibly being TRBD1 (6 bases). CDR1 is LGHDT and CDR2 is YNNKEL in the germline V gene (reference sequence). This CDR3 has 14 residues. The ends were cut back, 4 bases at V and 4 bases at J, with 13 bases in the middle. The CDR3 is CASSLTQGRTEAFF. The CDR3 DNA is TGTGCCAGCAGCCTTACACAGGGTCGCACTGAAGCTTTCTTT.

The rearrangement uses TRBV6-5 and TRBJ2-7; D call uncertain. Deletions cut 6 bases from V and 0 bases from J, with 12 bases between. This CDR3 contains 14 residues. Germline V gene lookup returns CDR1 MNHEY and CDR2 SVGAGI. CDR3 bases: TGTGCCAGCAGACCCCGGGTCGCCTCCTACGAGCAGTACTTC. Translation gives CASRPRVASYEQYF.

The chain has TRBV6-5 and TRBJ1-3; possibly TRBD1 for D (5 bases). The germline CDR1 and CDR2 sequences are MNHEY and SVGAGI. Trimming removed 0 bases at V and 2 bases at J, with 11 bases between. This CDR3 is 16 amino acids long. CDR3 protein: CASSYSEPGTGNTIYF. The DNA for the CDR3 is TGTGCCAGCAGTTACTCGGAACCAGGGACTGGAAACACCATATATTTT.

This clone was seen a few times. The J gene is TRBJ2-5, the V gene TRBV7-2; 12 nucleotides line up with TRBD2. Germline CDR1 is SGHTA and CDR2 is FQGNSA. V was pared by 7 bases and J by 4 bases, with 7 bases of the junction left unmatched. The CDR3 consists of 15 residues. The CDR3 nucleotides read TGTGCCAGCAACCTAGCGGGGGGGCTCGGAGAGACCCAGTACTTC. Translation gives CASNLAGGLGETQYF.

This clone has just a few counts. The rearrangement joins TRBV3-1 (or the pseudogene TRBV3-2) to TRBJ2-3; 11 nucleotides line up with TRBD2. The CDR3 is 17 residues long. The germline gives CDR1 LGHDT, CDR2 YNNKEL (reference sequence). Losses at the gene ends were 4 bases for V and 5 bases for J; bases not matched to a gene: 11. Here the CDR3 DNA reads TGTGCCAGCAGCCGCCGGGGTAGCGGGGGGGCTGGAGATACGCAGTATTTT. Its protein product is CASSRRGSGGAGDTQYF.

The chain is built from TRBV6-2 or TRBV6-3 and TRBJ2-7, with TRBD2 matching over 7 bases. The CDR3 consists of 14 residues. The germline V gene has CDR1 MNHEY and CDR2 SVGEGT. The J segment lost 3 bases and the V segment lost 4 bases, leaving 6 bases of the junction unmatched. CDR3 nucleotide sequence: TGTGCCAGCAGTTCCCACGGGGGGAGCTACGAGCAGTACTTC. Encoded protein: CASSSHGGSYEQYF.

The rearrangement joins TRBV3-1 (or the pseudogene TRBV3-2) to TRBJ2-5; TRBD2 matches 8 bases. The length of the CDR3 is 18 residues. Looked up from germline, CDR1 is LGHDT and CDR2 is YNNKEL (reference sequence). V was pared by 1 base and J by 6 bases, with 16 bases of the junction left unmatched. This CDR3 is CASSQGKSLAGSSKTQYF. CDR3 coding DNA: TGTGCCAGCAGCCAAGGGAAATCATTAGCGGGGTCTTCAAAGACCCAGTACTTC.

V usage is TRBV30 and J usage is TRBJ2-3, with D unresolved. Germline V gene lookup returns CDR1 GTSNPN and CDR2 SVGIG (reference sequence). The CDR3 contains 15 residues. V lost 4 bases, J lost 1 base, and 15 bases lay in between. The CDR3 sequence is CAWTPGWQRTDTQYF. Written as DNA, the CDR3 is TGTGCCTGGACGCCGGGCTGGCAACGCACAGATACGCAGTATTTT.

The chain employs TRBV11-2 and TRBJ2-1; D gene ambiguous. Trimming shortened V by 1 base and J by 10 bases, and 8 bases separated the two germline ends. This CDR3 is 12 amino acids long. Germline CDR1 is SGHAT and CDR2 is FQNNGV. The CDR3 DNA is TGTGCCAGCAGCTTAGTTGGTAACGAGCAGTTCTTC. Translated: CASSLVGNEQFF.

This clone was seen more than once but under ten times. The gene calls are TRBV4-1 and TRBJ2-2; D is possibly TRBD1 or TRBD2 (6 bases each). Germline V gives CDR1 MGHRA, CDR2 YSYEKL. V lost 10 bases, J lost 4 bases, and 16 bases lay in between. The CDR3 is 14 amino acids. CDR3 region: CATRGGRGTGELFF. CDR3 DNA: TGCGCCACACGAGGGGGGCGAGGCACCGGGGAGCTGTTTTTT.

This clone was detected only once. This likely traces to a read error, being one base from a far larger clone. This specimen includes other DNA sequences encoding the same CDR3. The chain combines TRBV11-3 with TRBJ2-1; D is tentatively TRBD1 or TRBD2 (7 bases each). Germline CDR1 SGHNT, CDR2 YENEEA. The ends were cut back, 3 bases at V and 6 bases at J, with 18 bases in the middle. The CDR3 sequence is 16 residues long. The CDR3 nucleotides read TGTGCCAGCAGCTTGGGGGGGGGCAGGGGGTTCAATGAGCAGTTCTTC. It codes for CASSLGGGRGFNEQFF.

The chain carries TRBV3-1 (or the pseudogene TRBV3-2) and TRBJ1-2; D gene unclear. Germline-derived CDR1 and CDR2 are LGHDT and YNNKEL (reference sequence). Trimming shortened V by 1 base and J by 4 bases, and 16 bases separated the two germline ends. The CDR3 has 16 amino acids. The CDR3 DNA is TGTGCCAGCAGCCAAGCCGCCGAGGACCGCGCCTATGGCTACACCTTC. This sequence encodes CASSQAAEDRAYGYTF.

V is TRBV6-5 and J is TRBJ2-1, with 8 bases fitting TRBD2. The CDR3 is 15 residues long. V dropped 6 bases and J dropped 3; count of bases not matched to a gene: 7. The germline V gene has CDR1 MNHEY and CDR2 SVGAGI. The CDR3 DNA reads TGTGCCAGCAGCCGCCCGGGACTAGGCTACAATGAGCAGTTCTTC. Its translation: CASSRPGLGYNEQFF.

The rearrangement uses TRBV4-1 and TRBJ1-2; 8 positions agree with TRBD1. CDR3 length: 15 amino acids. Trimming removed 2 bases from V and 3 bases from J; junction bases left unmatched: 5. Germline loops: CDR1 MGHRA, CDR2 YSYEKL. This CDR3 reads CASSQPQGGDYGYTF. In DNA, the CDR3 is TGCGCCAGCAGCCAACCACAGGGGGGGGACTATGGCTACACCTTC.

This clone was observed a few times. The CDR3 reads CASSSRLAGVNEQFF. The CDR3 DNA follows: TGTGCCAGCAGCTCGAGACTAGCGGGAGTCAATGAGCAGTTCTTC. The chain links TRBV7-3 to TRBJ2-1, with 12 bases lining up with TRBD2. The junction had 4 bases not matched to a gene; V was cut back by 4 bases and J by 6 bases. Germline V lookup: CDR1 SGHTA, CDR2 FQGTGA. The CDR3 is made up of 15 amino acids.

This clone was recorded a few times. CDR3 nucleotide sequence: TGTGCCAGTAGTATCCCCCCAATAGACAGCGCCGTGAGACGGGACACTGAAGCTTTCTTT. Residues: CASSIPPIDSAVRRDTEAFF. This rearrangement joins TRBV19 to TRBJ1-1; weak D call: TRBD1 (5 bases). V was pared by 3 bases and J by 3 bases, with 29 bases between. Germline lookup yields CDR1 LNHDA and CDR2 SQIVND (reference sequence). CDR3 length equals 20 residues.

V and J are TRBV5-1 and TRBJ2-7; possibly TRBD1 for D (6 bases). This CDR3 contains 13 residues. V lost 9 bases, J lost 4 bases, and 17 bases lay in between. CDR1 is SGHRS and CDR2 is YFSETQ in the germline V gene. The CDR3, as DNA: TGCGCCATCCGCTGCGGACAGCCATACGAGCAGTACTTC. Encoded protein: CAIRCGQPYEQYF.

In this sample, this clone turned up a few times. V gene TRBV5-5 combines with J gene TRBJ1-4, with 9 bases that match TRBD1. The trim removed 4 bases at V and 3 bases at J, leaving 4 bases unmatched. The CDR3 is 15 amino acids. Germline CDR1 SGHKS, CDR2 YYEKEE (reference sequence). CDR3 bases: TGTGCCAGCAGCGACCGACAGGGGGCTAATGAAAAACTGTTTTTT. Its translation: CASSDRQGANEKLFF.

The V and J genes are TRBV11-2 and TRBJ2-3, with 13 bases matching TRBD2. Trimming cost V 5 bases and J 4 bases; bases outside gene matches: 6. Germline lookup yields CDR1 SGHAT and CDR2 FQNNGV. This CDR3 has 16 amino acids. The CDR3 bases are TGTGCCAGCAGCCCCCGGACTAGCGGGGGATCAGATACGCAGTATTTT. This codes for CASSPRTSGGSDTQYF.

The rearrangement uses TRBV7-2 and TRBJ1-3; D uncertain. V gave up 3 bases and J gave up 4 bases, with 10 bases separating them. CDR3 length equals 14 residues. In germline, CDR1 is SGHTA, CDR2 FQGNSA. The CDR3 reads CASSFYEGGNTIYF. The CDR3 coding sequence is TGTGCCAGCAGCTTTTACGAAGGGGGAAACACCATATATTTT. The full variable domain, its missing parts supplied by reference TRBV7-2 and TRBJ1-3, is GAGVSQSPSNKVTEKGKDVELRCDPISGHTALYWYRQSLGQGLEFLIYFQGNSAPDKSGLPSDRFSAERTGGSVSTLTIQRTQQEDSAVYLCASSFYEGGNTIYFGEGSWLTVV.